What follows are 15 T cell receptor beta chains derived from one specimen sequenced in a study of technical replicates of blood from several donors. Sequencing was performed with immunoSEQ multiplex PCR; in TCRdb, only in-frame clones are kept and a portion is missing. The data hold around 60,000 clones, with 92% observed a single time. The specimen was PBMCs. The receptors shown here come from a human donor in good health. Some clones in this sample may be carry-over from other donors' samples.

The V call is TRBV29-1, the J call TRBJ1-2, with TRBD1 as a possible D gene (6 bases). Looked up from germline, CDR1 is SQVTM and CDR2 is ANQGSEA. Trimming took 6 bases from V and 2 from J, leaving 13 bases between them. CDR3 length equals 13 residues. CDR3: CSVWTAGNYGYTF. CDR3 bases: TGCAGCGTCTGGACAGCAGGAAACTATGGCTACACCTTC.

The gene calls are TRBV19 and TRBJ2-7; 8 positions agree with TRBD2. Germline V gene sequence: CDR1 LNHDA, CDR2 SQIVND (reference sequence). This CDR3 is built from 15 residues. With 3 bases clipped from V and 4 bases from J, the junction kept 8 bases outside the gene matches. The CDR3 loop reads CASSIPLAGGYEQYF. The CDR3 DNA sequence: TGTGCCAGTAGTATCCCTTTGGCGGGAGGTTACGAGCAGTACTTC.

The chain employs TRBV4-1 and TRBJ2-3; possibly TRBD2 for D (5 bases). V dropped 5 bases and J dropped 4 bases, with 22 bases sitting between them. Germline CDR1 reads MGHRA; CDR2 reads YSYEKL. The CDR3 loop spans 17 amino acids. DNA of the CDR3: TGCGCCAGCAGCACACCTAGCCGGGAAGTAGGGCCAGATACGCAGTATTTT. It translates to CASSTPSREVGPDTQYF.

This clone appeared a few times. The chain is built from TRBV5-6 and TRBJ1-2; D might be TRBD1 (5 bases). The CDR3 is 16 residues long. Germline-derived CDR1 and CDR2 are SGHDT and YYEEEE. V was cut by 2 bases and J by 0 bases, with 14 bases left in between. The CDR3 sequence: CASSLNSGNTNYGYTF. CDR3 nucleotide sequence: TGTGCCAGCAGCTTAAATTCAGGGAACACTAACTATGGCTACACCTTC.

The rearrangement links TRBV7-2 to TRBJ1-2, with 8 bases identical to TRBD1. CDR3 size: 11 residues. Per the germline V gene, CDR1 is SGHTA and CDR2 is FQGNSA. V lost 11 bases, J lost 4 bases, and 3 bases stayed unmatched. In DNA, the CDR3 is TGTGCCGCAGGGGGCACCTATGGCTACACCTTC. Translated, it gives CAAGGTYGYTF.

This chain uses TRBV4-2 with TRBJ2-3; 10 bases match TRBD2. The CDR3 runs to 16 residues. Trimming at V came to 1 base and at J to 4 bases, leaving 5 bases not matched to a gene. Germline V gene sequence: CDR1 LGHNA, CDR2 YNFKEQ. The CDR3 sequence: CASSQGWTSGADTQYF. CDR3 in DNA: TGTGCCAGCAGCCAAGGTTGGACTAGCGGAGCAGATACGCAGTATTTT.

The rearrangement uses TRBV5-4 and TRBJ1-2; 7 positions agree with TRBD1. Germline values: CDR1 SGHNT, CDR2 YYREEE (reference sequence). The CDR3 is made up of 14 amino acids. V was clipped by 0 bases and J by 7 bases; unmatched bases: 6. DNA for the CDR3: TGTGCCAGCAGCTTGGAGACAGGGCTTCGTGGCTACACCTTC. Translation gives CASSLETGLRGYTF.

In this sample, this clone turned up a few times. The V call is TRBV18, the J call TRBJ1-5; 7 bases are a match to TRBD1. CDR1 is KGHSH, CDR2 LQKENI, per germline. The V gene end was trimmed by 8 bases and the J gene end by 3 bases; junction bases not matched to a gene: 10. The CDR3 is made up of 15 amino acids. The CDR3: CASQEGGSSNQPQHF. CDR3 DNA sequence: TGTGCCAGCCAAGAAGGGGGCAGCTCCAATCAGCCCCAGCATTTT.

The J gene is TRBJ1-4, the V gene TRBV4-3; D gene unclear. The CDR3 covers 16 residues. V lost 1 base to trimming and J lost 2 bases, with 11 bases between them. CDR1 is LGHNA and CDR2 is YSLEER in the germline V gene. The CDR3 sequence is CASSQGPEATNEKLFF. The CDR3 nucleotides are TGCGCCAGCAGCCAAGGACCTGAGGCGACTAATGAAAAACTGTTTTTT.

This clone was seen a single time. The DNA for the CDR3 is TGTGCCAGCAGTTCTAACAGGGGCGCTGATGAAAAACTGTTTTTT. Encoded protein: CASSSNRGADEKLFF. The V gene is TRBV2, the J gene TRBJ1-4, with 7 nucleotides matching TRBD1. This CDR3 is built from 15 residues. Germline trimming cut 5 bases from V and 6 bases from J; bases unmatched to any gene: 9. CDR1 and CDR2 from the germline V gene are SNHLY and FYNNEI.

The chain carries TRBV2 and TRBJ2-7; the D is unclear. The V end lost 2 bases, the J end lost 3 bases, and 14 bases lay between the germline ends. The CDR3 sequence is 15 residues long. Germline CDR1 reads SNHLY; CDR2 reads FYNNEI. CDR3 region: CASSENSRPLYEQYF. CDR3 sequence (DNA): TGTGCCAGCAGTGAAAACTCCCGCCCTCTCTACGAGCAGTACTTC.

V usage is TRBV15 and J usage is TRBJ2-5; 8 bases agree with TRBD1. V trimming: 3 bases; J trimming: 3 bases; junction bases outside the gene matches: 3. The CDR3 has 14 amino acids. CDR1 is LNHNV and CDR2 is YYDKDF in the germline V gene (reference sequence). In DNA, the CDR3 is TGTGCCACCAGCAGGGGGACAGGCGAAGAGACCCAGTACTTC. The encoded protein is CATSRGTGEETQYF.

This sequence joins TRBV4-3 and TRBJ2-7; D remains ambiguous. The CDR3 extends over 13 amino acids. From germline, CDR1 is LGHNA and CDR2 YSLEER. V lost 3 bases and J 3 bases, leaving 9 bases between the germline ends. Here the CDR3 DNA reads TGCGCCAGCAGCCAGGTCATCGGCTACGAGCAGTACTTC. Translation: CASSQVIGYEQYF.

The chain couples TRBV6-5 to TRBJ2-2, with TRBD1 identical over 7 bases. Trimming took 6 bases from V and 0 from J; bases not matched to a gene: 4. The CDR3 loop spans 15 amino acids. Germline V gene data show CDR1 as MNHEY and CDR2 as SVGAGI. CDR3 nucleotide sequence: TGTGCCAGCAGCCCCGGGACAGCGAACACCGGGGAGCTGTTTTTT. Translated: CASSPGTANTGELFF.

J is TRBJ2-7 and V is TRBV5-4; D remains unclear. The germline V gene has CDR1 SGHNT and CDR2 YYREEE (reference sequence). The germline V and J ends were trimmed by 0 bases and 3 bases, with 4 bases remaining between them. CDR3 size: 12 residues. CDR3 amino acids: CASSLDRYEQYF. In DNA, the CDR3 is TGTGCCAGCAGCTTGGATCGCTACGAGCAGTACTTC.